This entry lists 8 T cell receptor beta chains sequenced from one sample in a study of blood T cells in healthy people across ages. Sample-barcoded 5' priming and a J-beta primer mix drove a second PCR of about 6 to 12 cycles. TCRdb re-called the 5' RACE reads with MiXCR, one entry per CDR3 protein. The sample carries about 900,000 distinct CDR3 sequences, under 80% recorded once. Input material: blood. The receptors were gathered from a man aged 25 to 45 in good health.

J is TRBJ2-6 and V is TRBV6-5; D ambiguous. The CDR3 is 17 amino acids. Germline V gene lookup returns CDR1 MNHEY and CDR2 SVGAGI. Deletions cut 6 bases from V and 0 bases from J, with 15 bases between. CDR3 bases: TGTGCCAGCAGCTATTATCAGACCCACTCTGGGGCCAACGTCCTGACTTTC. Amino acid sequence: CASSYYQTHSGANVLTF.

The chain combines TRBV28 with TRBJ2-5; a weak D match, TRBD2 (7 bases). The DNA end is a closer match to TRBJ2-7, so the J assignment may be wrong. The CDR3 has 12 amino acids. From germline, CDR1 is MDHEN and CDR2 SYDVKM. The DNA of the CDR3 is TGTGCCAGCATGGGGGGGCAATACGAGCAGTACTTC. Amino acids: CASMGGQYEQYF.

The chain recombines TRBV7-9 with TRBJ2-2, with 9 bases identical to TRBD1. Trimming took 5 bases from V and 2 from J; bases not matched to a gene: 9. This CDR3 spans 17 amino acids. CDR1 and CDR2 (germline): SEHNR, FQNEAQ (reference sequence). The CDR3 DNA follows: TGTGCCAGCAGCAAAGGACAGGGGACGCTTAACACCGGGGAGCTGTTTTTT. Protein: CASSKGQGTLNTGELFF.

The chain recombines TRBV12-3 or TRBV12-4 with TRBJ2-7; TRBD2 aligns across 10 bases. The CDR3 runs to 15 residues. Germline trimming cut 6 bases from V and 0 bases from J; bases unmatched to any gene: 5. The CDR3 loop is CASRESSGSSYEQYF. In nucleotides, the CDR3 is TGTGCCAGCAGAGAATCTAGCGGGAGCTCCTACGAGCAGTACTTC.

Remarks on this clonotype: The junction departs from germline at one end; a sequencing error may be responsible. This chain uses TRBV7-9 with TRBJ2-6; tentative D call: TRBD1 (5 bases). This CDR3 has 18 amino acids. CDR1 and CDR2 (germline): SEHNR, FQNEAQ (reference sequence). CDR3 DNA: TGTGCCAGCAGTTTCCCCAAGCAGGGAACCTCTGGGGTCAACGTCCTGACTTTC. Translated, it gives CASSFPKQGTSGVNVLTF.

The chain links TRBV7-6 to TRBJ1-2; 7 positions match TRBD1. This CDR3 spans 15 amino acids. Looked up from germline, CDR1 is SGHVS and CDR2 is FNYEAQ. The J segment lost 6 bases and the V segment lost 5 bases, leaving 12 bases of the junction unmatched. The CDR3 DNA reads as TGTGCCAGCAGCCCCGGGGGGACAGCGGGAGATGGCTACACCTTC. Its translation is CASSPGGTAGDGYTF. Drawing the rest from reference TRBV7-6 and TRBJ1-2, the complete variable domain is GAGVSQSPRYKVTKRGQDVALRCDPISGHVSLYWYRQALGQGPEFLTYFNYEAQQDKSGLPNDRFSAERPEGSISTLTIQRTEQRDSAMYRCASSPGGTAGDGYTFGSGTRLTVV.

Remarks on this clonotype: One end of the junction varies from germline; a read error may be responsible. The chain joins TRBV4-3 to TRBJ1-2; D gene unclear. Germline-derived CDR1 and CDR2 are LGHNA and YSLEER. This CDR3 has 14 amino acids. CDR3 coding DNA: TGCGCCAGCAGCCAAGTGTCGGGAAGGAGTGGCTCCACCTTC. Encoded protein: CASSQVSGRSGSTF.

This clonotype turned up a few times. The chain combines TRBV27 with TRBJ2-1; D is undetermined. Germline CDR1 reads MNHEY; CDR2 reads SMNVEV (reference sequence). The V gene lost 5 bases and the J gene lost 8 bases, with 13 bases spanning the gap. The CDR3 runs 13 residues. In DNA form, the CDR3 reads TGTGCCAGCAGTAATTGGCCCCCTCATGAGCAGTTCTTC. Protein: CASSNWPPHEQFF.